This TCR beta chain stems from a study of technical replicates of blood from a few donors. Sequenced by immunoSEQ multiplex PCR; TCRdb stores in-frame clones only, minus some. This table has tens of thousands of clones, more than 85% appearing once. The germline gives CDR1 ENHRY, CDR2 SYGVKD. This CDR3 spans 14 amino acids. V lost 3 bases to trimming and J lost 1 base, with 9 bases between them. This clone has only one observation. Sequenced material: T cells isolated from PBMCs. This chain joins TRBV10-3 and TRBJ1-1; D gene ambiguous. The sequence was obtained from a human donor in good health. The CDR3 loop is CAISESRGNTEAFF. The CDR3 nucleotides are TGTGCCATCAGTGAATCCCGGGGGAACACTGAAGCTTTCTTT.